The 29 T cell receptor beta chains below were found in one sample sequenced in a study of early T cells in non-severe SARS-CoV-2 infection. Via MiXCR, TCRdb re-called the 5' RACE reads, giving one row per CDR3 protein. The table includes approximately 33,000 distinct CDR3 sequences, approximately 5.3% detected once. Sequenced: whole blood. The receptors were sampled from an adult who was a healthcare worker with PCR-confirmed SARS-CoV-2 infection or an uninfected control (not recorded which).

This clonotype was seen repeatedly, ten times or more. The CDR3 protein is CSVEPLRGASTDTQYF. In DNA form, the CDR3 reads TGCAGCGTTGAGCCCTTGCGAGGGGCCAGCACAGATACGCAGTATTTT. This chain joins TRBV29-1 and TRBJ2-3; D possibly matches TRBD1 or TRBD2 (5 bases each). The CDR3 has 16 residues. The V gene lost 3 bases and the J gene lost 0 bases, with 16 bases spanning the gap. Germline V gives CDR1 SQVTM, CDR2 ANQGSEA.

V and J are TRBV7-2 and TRBJ1-2, with D maybe TRBD1 (5 bases). The CDR3 loop spans 14 amino acids. Per the germline V gene, CDR1 is SGHTA and CDR2 is FQGNSA. Trimming stripped 5 bases from V and 6 bases from J, with 16 bases between. The CDR3 region has the DNA TGTGCCAGCAGCCCCCGGACAACCGGCCATGGCTACACCTTC. This encodes CASSPRTTGHGYTF. Full variable domain (rest looked up from reference TRBV7-2 and TRBJ1-2): GAGVSQSPSNKVTEKGKDVELRCDPISGHTALYWYRQSLGQGLEFLIYFQGNSAPDKSGLPSDRFSAERTGGSVSTLTIQRTQQEDSAVYLCASSPRTTGHGYTFGSGTRLTVV.

This clonotype was observed at least ten times. V usage is TRBV28 and J usage is TRBJ2-7, with 9 positions matching TRBD1. Trimming cost V 6 bases and J 4 bases; bases outside gene matches: 10. Per germline, CDR1 MDHEN and CDR2 SYDVKM. The CDR3 consists of 15 residues. CDR3 nucleotide sequence: TGTGCCAGCAGACCAACGGGACAGGGAGGGTACGAGCAGTACTTC. Its translation: CASRPTGQGGYEQYF.

The V call is TRBV20-1, the J call TRBJ2-7, with D uncertain. The germline CDR1 and CDR2 sequences are DFQATT and SNEGSKA (reference sequence). The CDR3 length is 11 residues. Between the trimmed V and J ends, which lost 3 bases and 5 bases, there was a span of 8 bases. CDR3 sequence: CSASNNNEQYF. The CDR3, as DNA: TGCAGTGCTAGTAATAATAACGAGCAGTACTTC.

Only a few counts were recorded for this clonotype. The chain has TRBV6-7 and TRBJ1-1; D is uncertain. TRBV6-7 is an ORF; its function is uncertain. CDR3 length: 15 residues. The ends were cut back, 8 bases at V and 2 bases at J, with 18 bases in the middle. Here the CDR3 DNA reads TGTGCCAGCGGTCGCTCTGACTGTTGTAACACTGAAGCTTTCTTT. This gives the protein CASGRSDCCNTEAFF.

In its sample, this clonotype was seen a few times. This CDR3 is CASSQDRRGANEKLFF. The CDR3 bases are TGCGCCAGCAGCCAAGATCGGCGGGGAGCTAATGAAAAACTGTTTTTT. V usage is TRBV4-3 and J usage is TRBJ1-4; D call uncertain. The germline V and J ends were trimmed by 0 bases and 3 bases, with 11 bases remaining between them. The germline V gene has CDR1 LGHNA and CDR2 YSLEER. The CDR3 length is 16 residues.

This clonotype was detected ten times or more. This chain joins TRBV18 and TRBJ2-1; 16 nucleotides line up with TRBD2. This CDR3 contains 15 residues. Germline loops: CDR1 KGHSH, CDR2 LQKENI. With 6 bases clipped from V and 6 bases from J, the junction kept 2 bases outside the gene matches. CDR3 nucleotides: TGTGCCAGCTCCGGGACTAGCGGGGGGGCCAATGAGCAGTTCTTC. Its protein is CASSGTSGGANEQFF. Using reference TRBV18 and TRBJ2-1 for the parts outside the CDR3, the full variable domain is NAGVMQNPRHLVRRRGQEARLRCSPMKGHSHVYWYRQLPEEGLKFMVYLQKENIIDESGMPKERFSAEFPKEGPSILRIQQVVRGDSAAYFCASSGTSGGANEQFFGPGTRLTVL.

This clonotype was picked up many times. The rearrangement uses TRBV6-1 and TRBJ2-3, with D unclear. CDR1 MNHNS and CDR2 SASEGT come from the germline V gene. V was pared by 1 base and J by 3 bases, with 5 bases between. This CDR3 contains 13 residues. CDR3 DNA: TGTGCCAGCAGTGAAGTCGGGACAGATACGCAGTATTTT. It specifies CASSEVGTDTQYF.

This clonotype has ten or more counts. The V gene is TRBV20-1, the J gene TRBJ1-1; no clear D gene. This CDR3 is 12 amino acids long. Germline CDR1 reads DFQATT; CDR2 reads SNEGSKA (reference sequence). Between the trimmed V and J ends, which lost 6 bases and 1 base, there was a span of 9 bases. As DNA, the CDR3 is TGCAGTGCCCAAGAGCCGAACACTGAAGCTTTCTTT. Translated, it gives CSAQEPNTEAFF.

In its sample, this clonotype was seen a few times. The chain is built from TRBV18 and TRBJ1-1; D possibly corresponds to TRBD1 (6 bases). The CDR3 consists of 14 residues. Germline V gives CDR1 KGHSH, CDR2 LQKENI. The ends were cut back, 2 bases at V and 3 bases at J, with 10 bases in the middle. This CDR3 is CASSPMPGDTEAFF. DNA of the CDR3: TGTGCCAGCTCACCAATGCCAGGGGACACTGAAGCTTTCTTT.

This clonotype was detected many times. The V gene is TRBV6-6, the J gene TRBJ1-2, with TRBD1 as a possible D gene (6 bases). CDR1 is MNHNY and CDR2 is SVGAGI in the germline V gene (reference sequence). The V and J ends lost 5 bases and 4 bases respectively, with 8 bases between them. The CDR3 loop spans 12 amino acids. The CDR3 DNA is TGTGCCAGCAGTCAGGACAGCTATGGCTACACCTTC. Protein: CASSQDSYGYTF.

This clonotype was seen a few times. The genes are TRBV14 and TRBJ2-7; tentative D call: TRBD1 (5 bases). V lost 1 base to trimming and J lost 3 bases, with 7 bases between them. Germline CDR1 is SGHDN and CDR2 is FVKESK. This CDR3 comprises 13 residues. Here the CDR3 reads CASSQARDYEQYF. The CDR3 DNA reads as TGTGCCAGCAGCCAAGCCAGGGACTACGAGCAGTACTTC. The whole variable domain, filled in from reference TRBV14 and TRBJ2-7, reads EAGVTQFPSHSVIEKGQTVTLRCDPISGHDNLYWYRRVMGKEIKFLLHFVKESKQDESGMPNNRFLAERTGGTYSTLKVQPAELEDSGVYFCASSQARDYEQYFGPGTRLTVT.

The sample holds many counts of this clonotype. The chain recombines TRBV20-1 with TRBJ1-2, with a weak D call TRBD1 (5 bases). In germline, CDR1 is DFQATT, CDR2 SNEGSKA (reference sequence). V was shortened by 4 bases and J by 0 bases, with 9 bases between the two germline ends. The CDR3 covers 13 residues. CDR3 loop: CSANGGSNYGYTF. The CDR3 bases are TGCAGTGCTAACGGGGGATCTAACTATGGCTACACCTTC.

This clonotype has at least ten counts. The chain joins TRBV12-3 or TRBV12-4 to TRBJ2-7, with TRBD2 identical over 8 bases. The CDR3 totals 14 residues. V lost 1 base and J lost 9; bases outside the gene matches: 8. The chain's CDR3 is CASSLGSGKGLQYF. In nucleotides, the CDR3 is TGTGCCAGCAGTTTAGGTAGCGGGAAAGGACTGCAGTACTTC.

This clonotype was seen a handful of times. The rearrangement links TRBV4-1 to TRBJ2-7, with D maybe TRBD1 (5 bases). Germline assignment: CDR1 MGHRA and CDR2 YSYEKL. V dropped 1 base and J dropped 2 bases, with 18 bases sitting between them. The CDR3 sequence is 17 residues long. The CDR3 DNA sequence: TGCGCCAGCAGCCAAGCGGCCTACAAGCAGGGCGCCTACGAGCAGTACTTC. As protein: CASSQAAYKQGAYEQYF.

This clonotype was counted at least ten times. The J gene is TRBJ2-1, the V gene TRBV4-1; 7 bases are a match to TRBD2. The CDR3 has 16 residues. J was trimmed by 4 bases and V by 0 bases; bases with no gene match: 6. Germline V lookup: CDR1 MGHRA, CDR2 YSYEKL. The chain's CDR3 is CASSQEWLADYNEQFF. The DNA of the CDR3 is TGCGCCAGCAGCCAAGAGTGGCTAGCGGATTACAATGAGCAGTTCTTC.

This clonotype was seen repeatedly, ten times or more. The genes are TRBV7-3 and TRBJ2-1; the match to TRBD2 covers 11 bases. Germline trimming cut 5 bases from V and 3 bases from J; bases unmatched to any gene: 3. The CDR3 has 15 residues. CDR1 is SGHTA and CDR2 is FQGTGA in the germline V gene. Here the CDR3 DNA reads TGTGCCAGCAGCCCGGGACTAGCGGTCTACAATGAGCAGTTCTTC. The encoded protein is CASSPGLAVYNEQFF.

This rearrangement joins TRBV7-9 to TRBJ1-1; possibly TRBD1 for D (6 bases). From germline, CDR1 is SEHNR and CDR2 FQNEAQ (reference sequence). This CDR3 is 14 amino acids long. V dropped 6 bases and J dropped 1 base, with 12 bases sitting between them. The CDR3 reads CASRRDTENTEAFF. The CDR3 bases are TGTGCCAGCAGGCGGGACACGGAGAACACTGAAGCTTTCTTT.

This clonotype was seen many times. The chain combines TRBV28 with TRBJ2-2; TRBD1 matches 11 bases. The ends lost 2 bases at V and 5 bases at J; junction bases unmatched: 13. This CDR3 has 19 residues. Germline CDR1 and CDR2: MDHEN and SYDVKM. The CDR3 DNA sequence: TGTGCCAGCAGTTTACGGCCGGTCGCCTGGGACAGGGGGACCGGGGAGCTGTTTTTT. Translation gives CASSLRPVAWDRGTGELFF.

This clonotype was found many times. The J gene is TRBJ2-1, the V gene TRBV7-6, with 11 bases lining up with TRBD2. The J segment lost 6 bases and the V segment lost 2 bases, leaving 9 bases of the junction unmatched. Germline V gene sequence: CDR1 SGHVS, CDR2 FNYEAQ. This CDR3 is 17 amino acids long. Here the CDR3 DNA reads TGTGCCAGCAGCTTATTCGGGACTAGCGGTCCATTCAATGAGCAGTTCTTC. This translates into CASSLFGTSGPFNEQFF.

In this sample, this clonotype turned up many times. CDR3 loop: CASSLDSNTEAFF. The CDR3 DNA sequence: TGTGCCAGCAGCTTAGACAGTAACACTGAAGCTTTCTTT. The chain links TRBV7-6 to TRBJ1-1; no reliable D call. V was cut by 1 base and J by 2 bases, with 5 bases left in between. The germline CDR1 and CDR2 sequences are SGHVS and FNYEAQ. The CDR3 contains 13 residues. Supplemented by reference TRBV7-6 and TRBJ1-1, the full variable domain reads GAGVSQSPRYKVTKRGQDVALRCDPISGHVSLYWYRQALGQGPEFLTYFNYEAQQDKSGLPNDRFSAERPEGSISTLTIQRTEQRDSAMYRCASSLDSNTEAFFGQGTRLTVV.

This clonotype was counted between two and nine times. The rearrangement links TRBV11-2 to TRBJ1-1, with D unresolved. Germline values: CDR1 SGHAT, CDR2 FQNNGV. Trimming stripped 4 bases from V and 7 bases from J, with 7 bases between. This CDR3 is built from 11 residues. CDR3 coding DNA: TGTGCCAGCAGCTGGGTCAATGAAGCTTTCTTT. Protein sequence: CASSWVNEAFF.

This clonotype was counted at least ten times. The rearrangement links TRBV18 to TRBJ1-1; tentatively, D is TRBD1 (5 bases). The CDR3 covers 13 residues. The V end lost 5 bases, the J end lost 0 bases, and 7 bases lay between the germline ends. The germline V gene encodes CDR1 KGHSH and CDR2 LQKENI. The CDR3 spells CASSEGMNTEAFF. In nucleotides, the CDR3 is TGTGCCAGCTCAGAGGGGATGAACACTGAAGCTTTCTTT.

This clonotype came up many times. V gene TRBV6-1 combines with J gene TRBJ1-5, with 9 bases lining up with TRBD1. The J segment lost 2 bases and the V segment lost 6 bases, leaving 5 bases of the junction unmatched. This CDR3 has 15 residues. Germline CDR1 and CDR2: MNHNS and SASEGT. The CDR3 region has the DNA TGTGCCAGCAGGTACGGGACAGGGCGCAATCAGCCCCAGCATTTT. Translation: CASRYGTGRNQPQHF.

This clonotype turned up a few times. The V gene is TRBV27, the J gene TRBJ1-1, with D unclear. This CDR3 is 14 amino acids long. The V end lost 5 bases, the J end lost 7 bases, and 17 bases lay between the germline ends. Germline V CDR1 and CDR2: MNHEY, SMNVEV (reference sequence). The CDR3 bases are TGTGCCAGCAGTCCGTTGGTCGGGTCCCTTGAAGCTTTCTTT. Its protein product is CASSPLVGSLEAFF.

Ten or more counts support this clonotype. The rearrangement uses TRBV20-1 and TRBJ2-7; the match to TRBD2 covers 11 bases. CDR1 DFQATT and CDR2 SNEGSKA come from the germline V gene (reference sequence). The CDR3 is made up of 16 amino acids. V shed 3 bases and J 7 bases; nucleotides not matched to a gene: 14. The CDR3 protein is CSASNPSRLAGGEQYF. CDR3 bases: TGCAGTGCTAGCAACCCGAGTCGGCTAGCGGGAGGTGAGCAGTACTTC.

This clonotype was seen ten or more times. The rearrangement uses TRBV7-2 and TRBJ2-7, with a weak D call TRBD1 (8 bases). Germline V gene lookup returns CDR1 SGHTA and CDR2 FQGNSA. The CDR3 spans 14 residues. Trimming left V 1 base short and J 7 bases short, with 14 bases between. In DNA form, the CDR3 reads TGTGCCAGCAGCTTAGTTGACAGGGGAGGGGAGCAGTACTTC. It codes for CASSLVDRGGEQYF.

This clonotype was recorded many times. This chain uses TRBV12-3 or TRBV12-4 with TRBJ1-1; D perhaps matches TRBD1 (5 bases). There are 14 residues in the CDR3. V was trimmed by 1 base and J by 7 bases, leaving 13 bases between them. CDR3 sequence reads: CASSLGGGGYEAFF. CDR3 nucleotides: TGTGCCAGCAGTTTAGGGGGCGGAGGTTATGAAGCTTTCTTT.

This clonotype occurred many times. The chain recombines TRBV12-3 or TRBV12-4 with TRBJ1-6; D might be TRBD1 (5 bases). Trimming left V 5 bases short and J 10 bases short, with 15 bases between. This CDR3 region has 14 residues. The CDR3 DNA sequence: TGTGCCAGCAGTCTGCTGGGGGGTTGGTCACCCCTCCACTTT. This codes for CASSLLGGWSPLHF.